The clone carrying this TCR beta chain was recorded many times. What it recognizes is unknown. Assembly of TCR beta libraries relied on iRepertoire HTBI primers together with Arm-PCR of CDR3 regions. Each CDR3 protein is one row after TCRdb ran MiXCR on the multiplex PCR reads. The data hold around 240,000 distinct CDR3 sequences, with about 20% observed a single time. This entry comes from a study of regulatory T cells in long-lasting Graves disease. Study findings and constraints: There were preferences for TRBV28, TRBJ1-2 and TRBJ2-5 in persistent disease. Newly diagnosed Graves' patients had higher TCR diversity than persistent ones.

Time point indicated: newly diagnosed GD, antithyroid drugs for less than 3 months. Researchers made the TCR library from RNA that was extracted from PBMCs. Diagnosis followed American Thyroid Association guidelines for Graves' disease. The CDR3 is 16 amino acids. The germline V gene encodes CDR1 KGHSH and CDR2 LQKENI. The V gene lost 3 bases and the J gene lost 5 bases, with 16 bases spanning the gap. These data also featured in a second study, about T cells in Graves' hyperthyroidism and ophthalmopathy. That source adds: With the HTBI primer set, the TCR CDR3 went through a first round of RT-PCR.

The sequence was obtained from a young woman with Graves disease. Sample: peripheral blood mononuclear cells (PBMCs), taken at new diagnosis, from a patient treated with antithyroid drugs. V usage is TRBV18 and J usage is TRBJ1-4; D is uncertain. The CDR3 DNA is TGTGCCAGCTCACCTCGTACCGGCATGGGCAATGAAAAACTGTTTTTT. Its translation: CASSPRTGMGNEKLFF.